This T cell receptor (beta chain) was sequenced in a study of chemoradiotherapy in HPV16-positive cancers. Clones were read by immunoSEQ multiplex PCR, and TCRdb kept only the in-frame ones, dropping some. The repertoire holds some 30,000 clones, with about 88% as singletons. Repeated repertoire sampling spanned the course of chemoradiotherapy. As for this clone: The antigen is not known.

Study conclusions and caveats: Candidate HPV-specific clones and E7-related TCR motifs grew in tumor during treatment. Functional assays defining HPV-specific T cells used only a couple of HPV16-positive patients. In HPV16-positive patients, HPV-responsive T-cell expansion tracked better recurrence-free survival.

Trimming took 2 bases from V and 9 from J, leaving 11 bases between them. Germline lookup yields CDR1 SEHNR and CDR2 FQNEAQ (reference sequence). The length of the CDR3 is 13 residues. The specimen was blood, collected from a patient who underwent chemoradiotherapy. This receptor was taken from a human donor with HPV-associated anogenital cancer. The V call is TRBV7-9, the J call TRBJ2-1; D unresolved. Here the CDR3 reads CASSLLGLGEQFF. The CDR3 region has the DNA TGTGCCAGCAGCTTACTTGGTCTGGGTGAGCAGTTCTTC.